One sample yielded the 18 T cell receptor beta chains listed below, sequenced in a study of blood T cell repertoires in COVID-19 (dated by TCRdb to 2020 to 2021). Receptor amplification or capture employed the immunoSEQ multiplex PCR assay. The table comes from immuneACCESS by way of TCRdb, which keeps in-frame sequences with V and J called. Part of the clones is missing from these tables; in studies checked, under half for an unresolved V gene and the rest for unknown reasons. A total of more than 200,000 clones appear in this sample, less than 90% of them only once. The ten largest clones capture 1.7% of the sample. Sequenced material: peripheral blood. The receptors stem from a man aged 65 to 79 with acute or convalescent COVID-19.

This clone was seen just once. The genes are TRBV20-1 and TRBJ2-1; D perhaps matches TRBD2 (6 bases). Germline V lookup: CDR1 DFQATT, CDR2 SNEGSKA (reference sequence). This CDR3 has 12 residues. The V gene lost 3 bases and the J gene lost 9 bases, with 12 bases spanning the gap. In nucleotides, the CDR3 is TGCAGTGCTAGTGTGGGCGGGATTGAGCAGTTCTTC. It yields the protein CSASVGGIEQFF.

The chain has TRBV10-1 and TRBJ1-2; possibly TRBD1 for D (6 bases). Per the germline V gene, CDR1 is WNHNN and CDR2 is SYGVQD (reference sequence). The V end lost 6 bases, the J end lost 2 bases, and 16 bases lay between the germline ends. This CDR3 spans 15 amino acids. CDR3 coding DNA: TGCGCCAGCAGGAAGGGGGAGGGACACAACTATGGCTACACCTTC. This sequence encodes CASRKGEGHNYGYTF.

In its sample, this clone was seen once. The chain is built from TRBV7-8 and TRBJ1-3, with 7 bases aligning to TRBD1. Germline V CDR1 and CDR2: SGHVS, FQNEAQ. The CDR3 loop spans 17 amino acids. V shed 5 bases and J 3 bases; nucleotides not matched to a gene: 13. CDR3 sequence reads: CASSKNRDRAGGNTIYF. The DNA of the CDR3 is TGTGCCAGCAGCAAAAATAGAGACAGGGCGGGTGGAAACACCATATATTTT.

The chain carries TRBV2 and TRBJ2-3, with 9 bases lining up with TRBD2. The CDR3 is 15 residues long. Germline-derived CDR1 and CDR2 are SNHLY and FYNNEI. V lost 4 bases and J lost 6; bases outside the gene matches: 8. CDR3 in amino acids: CASSGTSAAVDTQYF. The CDR3 coding sequence is TGTGCCAGCAGTGGGACTAGCGCCGCGGTGGATACGCAGTATTTT.

The gene calls are TRBV30 and TRBJ2-7, with D perhaps TRBD1 (6 bases). The germline V gene has CDR1 GTSNPN and CDR2 SVGIG (reference sequence). Trimming shortened V by 1 base and J by 3 bases, and 10 bases separated the two germline ends. This CDR3 has 13 amino acids. CDR3 loop: CAWSAYRVYEQYF. CDR3 in DNA: TGTGCCTGGAGTGCCTACAGGGTCTACGAGCAGTACTTC.

This clone was seen a single time. CDR3 loop: CASSQVPGLANEQFF. The CDR3 region has the DNA TGTGCCAGCAGCCAAGTCCCGGGACTAGCGAATGAGCAGTTCTTC. This chain joins TRBV14 and TRBJ2-1, with 10 bases identical to TRBD2. Germline lookup yields CDR1 SGHDN and CDR2 FVKESK. V was clipped by 1 base and J by 7 bases; unmatched bases: 4. This CDR3 has 15 residues. The variable domain in full, with the rest retrieved from reference TRBV14 and TRBJ2-1, is EAGVTQFPSHSVIEKGQTVTLRCDPISGHDNLYWYRRVMGKEIKFLLHFVKESKQDESGMPNNRFLAERTGGTYSTLKVQPAELEDSGVYFCASSQVPGLANEQFFGPGTRLTVL.

Notes on this clone: This sample also contains other DNA sequences that code for the same CDR3. The V and J genes are TRBV9 and TRBJ2-1; 8 positions match TRBD2. The CDR3 consists of 15 residues. Germline lookup yields CDR1 SGDLS and CDR2 YYNGEE. After removal of 2 bases from V and 2 bases from J, the junction contained 3 bases not matched to a gene. This CDR3 is CASSVGSGAYNEQFF. The CDR3 nucleotides read TGTGCCAGCAGCGTGGGTAGCGGGGCCTACAATGAGCAGTTCTTC.

This clone was seen more than once but under ten times. This chain links TRBV15 with TRBJ1-2; 7 bases agree with TRBD1. Trimming at V came to 0 bases and at J to 7 bases, leaving 8 bases not matched to a gene. The CDR3 contains 15 residues. The germline gives CDR1 LNHNV, CDR2 YYDKDF (reference sequence). In nucleotides, the CDR3 is TGTGCCACCAGCAGAGATGGAATTGACAGGGCTGGCTACACCTTC. Translation gives CATSRDGIDRAGYTF.

The chain employs TRBV2 and TRBJ2-5; D is unclear. Trimming shortened V by 5 bases and J by 9 bases, and 10 bases separated the two germline ends. CDR3 size: 11 residues. The germline V gene encodes CDR1 SNHLY and CDR2 FYNNEI. The CDR3 DNA reads TGTGCCAGCAGTTCCCAGTATTCCCAGTACTTC. Protein sequence: CASSSQYSQYF.

This chain uses TRBV5-1 with TRBJ2-1; 8 bases are a match to TRBD2. The germline V gene encodes CDR1 SGHRS and CDR2 YFSETQ. The V segment lost 5 bases and the J segment 0 bases; nucleotides outside the gene matches: 4. The CDR3 is 15 amino acids. CDR3 protein: CASSHLAGSYNEQFF. The CDR3 nucleotides read TGCGCCAGCAGTCATCTAGCGGGCTCCTACAATGAGCAGTTCTTC.

This clone was counted a single time. The V and J genes are TRBV5-1 and TRBJ2-7, with 7 bases aligning to TRBD2. Losses at the gene ends were 6 bases for V and 5 bases for J; bases not matched to a gene: 8. CDR3 length: 13 amino acids. Per the germline V gene, CDR1 is SGHRS and CDR2 is YFSETQ. The CDR3 bases are TGCGCCAGCACCCGTGGGAGGGGTGACGAGCAGTACTTC. Encoded protein: CASTRGRGDEQYF.

This clone was detected only once. The rearrangement links TRBV9 to TRBJ2-2; TRBD2 matches 7 bases. Germline CDR1 and CDR2: SGDLS and YYNGEE. V shed 6 bases, J shed 2 bases, and the junction held 10 bases outside the gene matches. The length of the CDR3 is 16 residues. Here the CDR3 reads CASTPRGGGNTGELFF. CDR3 in DNA: TGTGCCAGCACCCCTCGCGGCGGGGGAAACACCGGGGAGCTGTTTTTT.

The chain employs TRBV10-3 and TRBJ2-5, with 12 bases aligning to TRBD2. The CDR3 runs 13 residues. V shed 8 bases, J shed 5 bases, and the junction held 3 bases outside the gene matches. Germline CDR1 and CDR2: ENHRY and SYGVKD. Here the CDR3 DNA reads TGTGCCATCCGGACTAGCGGGGACGAGACCCAGTACTTC. Encoded protein: CAIRTSGDETQYF.

V usage is TRBV3-1 (or the pseudogene TRBV3-2) and J usage is TRBJ2-2; the D is unclear. The germline gives CDR1 LGHDT, CDR2 YNNKEL (reference sequence). CDR3 size: 14 residues. The V and J ends lost 0 bases and 5 bases respectively, with 7 bases between them. The CDR3 is CASSQEWRTGELFF. CDR3 DNA: TGTGCCAGCAGCCAAGAGTGGAGAACCGGGGAGCTGTTTTTT.

V gene TRBV6-5 combines with J gene TRBJ1-2; TRBD1 is a possible D gene (5 bases). CDR1 is MNHEY and CDR2 is SVGAGI in the germline V gene. Trimming removed 6 bases from V and 3 bases from J, with 5 bases in between. This CDR3 has 11 residues. The CDR3 region is CASRQDYGYTF. CDR3 in DNA: TGTGCCAGCAGACAGGACTATGGCTACACCTTC.

The chain has TRBV6-1 and TRBJ2-7; TRBD1 aligns across 9 bases. Germline loops: CDR1 MNHNS, CDR2 SASEGT. There are 15 residues in the CDR3. J gave up 5 bases and V 1 base, and 6 bases lay outside the gene matches. The CDR3 nucleotides are TGTGCCAGCAGTGAAGTCGGACAGGGGTCGAACGAGCAGTACTTC. Translation: CASSEVGQGSNEQYF.

This chain joins TRBV5-5 and TRBJ1-4; D remains unclear. This CDR3 contains 17 residues. The V end was cut by 0 bases, the J end by 10 bases, with 22 bases between. Germline V lookup: CDR1 SGHKS, CDR2 YYEKEE (reference sequence). CDR3 in amino acids: CASSLAPDVRTRGKLFF. The CDR3 DNA reads as TGTGCCAGCAGCTTGGCCCCCGATGTCAGGACGCGGGGAAAACTGTTTTTT.

This chain joins TRBV5-1 and TRBJ1-1; possibly TRBD1 for D (5 bases). The germline gives CDR1 SGHRS, CDR2 YFSETQ. The V gene lost 4 bases and the J gene lost 0 bases, with 13 bases spanning the gap. The CDR3 totals 15 residues. The CDR3, as DNA: TGCGCCAGCAGCCCGGCGGGGGGTCTGAACACTGAAGCTTTCTTT. The encoded protein is CASSPAGGLNTEAFF.